This T cell receptor (beta chain) derives from a study of monozygotic twins with inflammatory bowel disease. Researchers isolated total RNA from whole blood without sorting T cells. TCRdb re-called the 5' RACE reads and shows each CDR3 protein once, DNA omitted. The table lists roughly 300,000 distinct CDR3 sequences. CDR1 is SGHDT and CDR2 is YYEEEE in the germline V gene. The CDR3 is 12 amino acids. The sample consisted of blood. V is TRBV5-6 and J is TRBJ2-7; checking the TCRdb D call of TRBD1 is not possible without DNA. The receptor comes from a human donor with ulcerative colitis or Crohn's disease, or a healthy co-twin of an affected twin (not recorded which). The CDR3 region is CASSKGTVEQYF.